What follows are 31 T cell receptor beta chains derived from one specimen sequenced in a study of cytomegalovirus exposure and HLA in healthy donors. PCR primers comprised 60 Vbeta and 13 Jbeta primers. Repertoires were generated with immunoSEQ multiplex PCR, while TCRdb's copy carries only in-frame clones and drops some. The data contain under 200,000 clones, roughly 85% of them seen just once; the ten biggest clones take up around 0.69%. The sequencing sample was made of PBMCs. All receptors derive from a woman between 40 and 55 years old in good health and CMV-seronegative.

V is TRBV6-6 and J is TRBJ1-2, with 7 bases fitting TRBD1. The CDR3 covers 14 residues. Per germline, CDR1 MNHNY and CDR2 SVGAGI (reference sequence). Germline trimming cut 5 bases from V and 9 bases from J; bases unmatched to any gene: 12. DNA for the CDR3: TGTGCCAGCAGTCCCCCGGGACAGAAGTGGAGCTACACCTTC. Translating it yields CASSPPGQKWSYTF.

This chain links TRBV11-3 with TRBJ2-1; 8 bases line up with TRBD2. This CDR3 is 13 amino acids long. Germline loops: CDR1 SGHNT, CDR2 YENEEA. With 4 bases clipped from V and 6 bases from J, the junction kept 2 bases outside the gene matches. The CDR3 region is CASSWAGGNEQFF. CDR3 coding DNA: TGTGCCAGCAGCTGGGCGGGAGGCAATGAGCAGTTCTTC.

The chain recombines TRBV5-4 with TRBJ1-1, with 7 bases lining up with TRBD1. The V segment lost 3 bases and the J segment 11 bases; nucleotides outside the gene matches: 10. CDR1 is SGHNT, CDR2 YYREEE, per germline (reference sequence). The CDR3 extends over 13 amino acids. The CDR3 loop is CASSSDRVRSAFF. The CDR3 DNA sequence: TGTGCCAGCAGCTCCGACAGGGTAAGGAGTGCTTTCTTT. The full variable domain, rest sourced from reference TRBV5-4 and TRBJ1-1, is ETGVTQSPTHLIKTRGQQVTLRCSSQSGHNTVSWYQQALGQGPQFIFQYYREEENGRGNFPPRFSGLQFPNYSSELNVNALELDDSALYLCASSSDRVRSAFFGQGTRLTVV.

The genes are TRBV12-2 and TRBJ1-1. TRBV12-2 is annotated as a pseudogene. The CDR3 is 17 amino acids. This CDR3 reads CASRLALRVPLNTEAFF. The CDR3 DNA is TGTGCAAGTCGCTTAGCGTTGAGGGTGCCCCTGAACACTGAAGCTTTCTTT.

This clone was detected only once. The rearrangement joins TRBV10-3 to TRBJ1-2, with 7 bases fitting TRBD1. The CDR3 consists of 14 residues. V was pared by 5 bases and J by 2 bases, with 5 bases of the junction left unmatched. Germline CDR1 is ENHRY and CDR2 is SYGVKD. The CDR3 nucleotides read TGTGCCATCAGTTCGACAGGGCTCAACTATGGCTACACCTTC. This translates into CAISSTGLNYGYTF.

The chain employs TRBV29-1 and TRBJ2-1, with D possibly TRBD1 on 5 matching bases. From germline, CDR1 is SQVTM and CDR2 ANQGSEA. The CDR3 loop spans 14 amino acids. V was cut by 2 bases and J by 7 bases, with 15 bases left in between. The CDR3 here is CSVEFRQGINEQFF. In nucleotides, the CDR3 is TGCAGCGTTGAATTTCGGCAGGGAATAAATGAGCAGTTCTTC.

The V call is TRBV6-1, the J call TRBJ1-4; D possibly corresponds to TRBD1 (6 bases). The CDR3 is made up of 15 amino acids. Germline CDR1 and CDR2: MNHNS and SASEGT. V lost 7 bases, J lost 0 bases, and 12 bases lay in between. The DNA of the CDR3 is TGTGCCAGCATGGGACACCTTGCAACTAATGAAAAACTGTTTTTT. Amino acid sequence: CASMGHLATNEKLFF.

This sequence joins TRBV7-9 and TRBJ2-1; 10 bases map to TRBD2. V shed 5 bases and J 9 bases; nucleotides not matched to a gene: 13. The CDR3 extends over 16 amino acids. Germline lookup yields CDR1 SEHNR and CDR2 FQNEAQ (reference sequence). The CDR3 is CASSGSGLAVKFEQFF. CDR3 bases: TGTGCCAGCAGCGGAAGTGGACTAGCGGTTAAGTTTGAGCAGTTCTTC.

The V call is TRBV5-1, the J call TRBJ2-1; perhaps TRBD1 as D (6 bases). The CDR3 length is 13 residues. The ends were cut back, 0 bases at V and 8 bases at J, with 9 bases in the middle. Germline lookup yields CDR1 SGHRS and CDR2 YFSETQ. As DNA, the CDR3 is TGCGCCAGCAGCTTGGCCAGGGGCCATGAGCAGTTCTTC. It codes for CASSLARGHEQFF.

The V gene is TRBV6-1, the J gene TRBJ1-1, with 7 bases lining up with TRBD1. Germline trimming cut 7 bases from V and 4 bases from J; bases unmatched to any gene: 3. Germline CDR1 and CDR2: MNHNS and SASEGT. This CDR3 comprises 12 residues. CDR3 region: CASTRQGTEAFF. CDR3 in DNA: TGTGCCAGCACTAGACAGGGCACTGAAGCTTTCTTT.

The V gene is TRBV19, the J gene TRBJ1-2; 9 bases line up with TRBD1. Unmatched junction bases numbered 5, after V lost 2 bases and J lost 4 bases. CDR3 length equals 15 residues. From germline, CDR1 is LNHDA and CDR2 SQIVND (reference sequence). The CDR3 sequence is CASSIPTGGVYGYTF. The CDR3 DNA is TGTGCCAGTAGTATACCGACAGGGGGAGTCTATGGCTACACCTTC.

Here the CDR3 reads CSAVTGRETQYF. The CDR3 nucleotides are TGCAGCGCTGTGACAGGTCGGGAGACCCAGTACTTC. This chain uses TRBV29-1 with TRBJ2-5; TRBD1 might be the D (6 bases). The germline gives CDR1 SQVTM, CDR2 ANQGSEA. This CDR3 region has 12 residues. V lost 7 bases, J lost 5 bases, and 14 bases lay in between.

The rearrangement uses TRBV4-2 and TRBJ2-7; TRBD2 matches at 11 bases. Germline trimming cut 4 bases from V and 6 bases from J; bases unmatched to any gene: 11. The CDR3 runs to 16 residues. CDR1 is LGHNA, CDR2 YNFKEQ, per germline. DNA for the CDR3: TGTGCCAGCAGCCCCCTAGCGGGAGGAAGGGCGGCCGAGCAGTACTTC. Its translation: CASSPLAGGRAAEQYF.

The rearrangement uses TRBV15 and TRBJ1-2; tentative D call: TRBD1 (6 bases). Trimming shortened V by 6 bases and J by 2 bases, and 10 bases separated the two germline ends. Germline V gene data show CDR1 as LNHNV and CDR2 as YYDKDF (reference sequence). The CDR3 is 13 amino acids. The CDR3 region is CATSEGVNYGYTF. The CDR3, as DNA: TGTGCCACCAGTGAGGGGGTGAACTATGGCTACACCTTC.

The CDR3 protein is CASTKGTAVSGNTIYF. DNA for the CDR3: TGTGCCAGTACTAAGGGGACAGCCGTCTCTGGAAACACCATATATTTT. The V call is TRBV19, the J call TRBJ1-3; 7 nucleotides line up with TRBD1. Germline CDR1 is LNHDA and CDR2 is SQIVND (reference sequence). This CDR3 region has 16 residues. The trim removed 7 bases at V and 0 bases at J, leaving 9 bases unmatched.

V is TRBV5-1 and J is TRBJ2-1, with 8 bases lining up with TRBD1. CDR3 length: 14 amino acids. Per the germline V gene, CDR1 is SGHRS and CDR2 is YFSETQ. V dropped 4 bases and J dropped 8; count of bases not matched to a gene: 8. CDR3 sequence: CASSVGQASHEQFF. The CDR3 nucleotides read TGCGCCAGCAGCGTGGGACAGGCTAGCCATGAGCAGTTCTTC. The full variable domain, completed using reference TRBV5-1 and TRBJ2-1, is KAGVTQTPRYLIKTRGQQVTLSCSPISGHRSVSWYQQTPGQGLQFLFEYFSETQRNKGNFPGRFSGRQFSNSRSEMNVSTLELGDSALYLCASSVGQASHEQFFGPGTRLTVL.

The chain joins TRBV6-5 to TRBJ2-7; D unresolved. CDR3 length equals 14 residues. The germline V and J ends were trimmed by 6 bases and 12 bases, with 24 bases remaining between them. Germline values: CDR1 MNHEY, CDR2 SVGAGI. CDR3 sequence reads: CASSPVSSAPERYF. CDR3 coding DNA: TGTGCCAGCAGCCCCGTTTCTTCCGCGCCCGAACGGTACTTC.

The chain combines TRBV9 with TRBJ2-7; D is possibly TRBD2 (6 bases). Per germline, CDR1 SGDLS and CDR2 YYNGEE. The CDR3 contains 15 residues. V lost 0 bases to trimming and J lost 3 bases, with 13 bases between them. The CDR3 is CASSVGQGGVYEQYF. The CDR3 DNA is TGTGCCAGCAGCGTAGGTCAGGGAGGTGTCTACGAGCAGTACTTC. The full variable domain, with the rest looked up from reference TRBV9 and TRBJ2-7, is DSGVTQTPKHLITATGQRVTLRCSPRSGDLSVYWYQQSLDQGLQFLIQYYNGEERAKGNILERFSAQQFPDLHSELNLSSLELGDSALYFCASSVGQGGVYEQYFGPGTRLTVT.

The chain recombines TRBV19 with TRBJ1-2; 10 bases align to TRBD1. Germline values: CDR1 LNHDA, CDR2 SQIVND (reference sequence). The CDR3 is made up of 15 amino acids. Unmatched junction bases numbered 6, after V lost 5 bases and J lost 3 bases. The CDR3 nucleotides are TGTGCCAGTAGTGCGCTGGACAGGGGGGACTATGGCTACACCTTC. This codes for CASSALDRGDYGYTF.

J is TRBJ2-1 and V is TRBV9, with 11 bases identical to TRBD2. The ends lost 6 bases at V and 4 bases at J; junction bases unmatched: 9. Germline V gene data show CDR1 as SGDLS and CDR2 as YYNGEE. The CDR3 extends over 16 amino acids. CDR3 DNA: TGTGCCAGCACCTCCGGCCCTAGCGGGAGGTACAATGAGCAGTTCTTC. Its protein is CASTSGPSGRYNEQFF.

This clone was picked up one time. This specimen includes other DNA sequences encoding the same CDR3. The chain links TRBV18 to TRBJ1-2, with D possibly matching TRBD1 (6 bases). This CDR3 has 13 amino acids. V was clipped by 3 bases and J by 3 bases, with 8 bases between them. Germline V gene data show CDR1 as KGHSH and CDR2 as LQKENI. The CDR3 DNA reads TGTGCCAGCTCACCCCCAGGGGACTATGGCTACACCTTC. This sequence encodes CASSPPGDYGYTF.

V usage is TRBV7-8 and J usage is TRBJ1-6, with no clear D. Germline V lookup: CDR1 SGHVS, CDR2 FQNEAQ. Trimming took 1 base from V and 10 from J, leaving 11 bases between them. CDR3 size: 14 residues. CDR3 bases: TGTGCCAGCAGCTTAGGGGCTCTGATCTCACCCCTCCACTTT. Amino acids: CASSLGALISPLHF.

The rearrangement links TRBV6-1 to TRBJ2-3; D unclear. The CDR3 runs 15 residues. Trimming took 3 bases from V and 0 from J, leaving 10 bases between them. Looked up from germline, CDR1 is MNHNS and CDR2 is SASEGT. The CDR3 sequence is CASSEQASSTDTQYF. The CDR3 nucleotides are TGTGCCAGCAGTGAGCAGGCCTCTAGCACAGATACGCAGTATTTT.

To note about this clone: Since a much larger clone is just one base distant, this may be a read error. The chain combines TRBV5-1 with TRBJ1-1; D may be TRBD1 (6 bases). The CDR3 runs 14 residues. CDR1 is SGHRS, CDR2 YFSETQ, per germline. The V end was cut by 0 bases, the J end by 0 bases, with 6 bases between. The CDR3 sequence is CASSLGQVNTEAFF. DNA of the CDR3: TGCGCCAGCAGCTTGGGACAGGTGAACACTGAAGCTTTCTTT.

There are a few counts of this clone. The chain has TRBV5-4 and TRBJ2-7, with D perhaps TRBD1 (6 bases). Trimming pared 1 base from V and 5 bases from J, leaving 19 bases between. This CDR3 is built from 16 residues. Germline-derived CDR1 and CDR2 are SGHNT and YYREEE (reference sequence). For the CDR3, the DNA is TGTGCCAGCAGCTTGCCCCGGGGAACAGGGATGAACGAGCAGTACTTC. Translation: CASSLPRGTGMNEQYF.

This chain connects TRBV7-8 to TRBJ1-5; 8 nucleotides match TRBD1. The V gene end was trimmed by 1 base and the J gene end by 7 bases; junction bases not matched to a gene: 9. CDR1 and CDR2 (germline): SGHVS, FQNEAQ. CDR3 length: 16 amino acids. In DNA form, the CDR3 reads TGTGCCAGCAGCTTAGTGGGCCAGGGGGCAAGGCAGCCCCAGCATTTT. Amino acid sequence: CASSLVGQGARQPQHF.

V usage is TRBV28 and J usage is TRBJ1-5; D may be TRBD1 (6 bases). Trimming left V 0 bases short and J 0 bases short, with 9 bases between. Per germline, CDR1 MDHEN and CDR2 SYDVKM. The length of the CDR3 is 16 residues. CDR3 coding DNA: TGTGCCAGCAGTTTATGGAAGGGACATAGCAATCAGCCCCAGCATTTT. Translated, it gives CASSLWKGHSNQPQHF.

The chain links TRBV6-5 to TRBJ1-3; tentative D call: TRBD1 (6 bases). This CDR3 comprises 16 residues. V was trimmed by 2 bases and J by 3 bases, leaving 14 bases between them. Looked up from germline, CDR1 is MNHEY and CDR2 is SVGAGI. The CDR3 here is CASSYGPGEDGNTIYF. The CDR3 DNA reads TGTGCCAGCAGTTACGGACCAGGGGAAGATGGAAACACCATATATTTT.

The chain recombines TRBV7-8 with TRBJ2-2; D is undetermined. The ends were cut back, 3 bases at V and 7 bases at J, with 6 bases in the middle. This CDR3 spans 12 amino acids. Per the germline V gene, CDR1 is SGHVS and CDR2 is FQNEAQ. Written as DNA, the CDR3 is TGTGCCAGCAGCTTCGACAACGGGGAGCTGTTTTTT. This translates into CASSFDNGELFF.

The chain joins TRBV4-2 to TRBJ1-5; unclear D gene. Germline CDR1 and CDR2: LGHNA and YNFKEQ. V shed 3 bases and J shed 3 bases, with 9 bases lying between them. CDR3 length equals 14 residues. Here the CDR3 DNA reads TGTGCCAGCAGCCATGGCACCGACAATCAGCCCCAGCATTTT. This codes for CASSHGTDNQPQHF.

On this clone itself: Within the sample, other DNA sequences also encode this same CDR3. This sequence joins TRBV9 and TRBJ1-1; D uncertain. The CDR3 contains 12 residues. CDR1 and CDR2 from the germline V gene are SGDLS and YYNGEE. With 0 bases removed from V and 4 bases from J, the gap between germline ends came to 4 bases. The CDR3, as DNA: TGTGCCAGCAGCGTAGTCAGCACTGAAGCTTTCTTT. Translated, it gives CASSVVSTEAFF. The full variable domain, completed using reference TRBV9 and TRBJ1-1, is DSGVTQTPKHLITATGQRVTLRCSPRSGDLSVYWYQQSLDQGLQFLIQYYNGEERAKGNILERFSAQQFPDLHSELNLSSLELGDSALYFCASSVVSTEAFFGQGTRLTVV.